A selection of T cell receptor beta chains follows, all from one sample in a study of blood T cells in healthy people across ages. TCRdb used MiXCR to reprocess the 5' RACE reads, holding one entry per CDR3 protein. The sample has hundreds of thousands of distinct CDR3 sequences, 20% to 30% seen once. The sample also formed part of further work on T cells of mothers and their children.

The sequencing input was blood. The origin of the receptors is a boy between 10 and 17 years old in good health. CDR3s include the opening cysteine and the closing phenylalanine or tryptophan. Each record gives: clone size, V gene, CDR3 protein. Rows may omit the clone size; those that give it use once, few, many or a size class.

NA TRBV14 CASSQESSEVRQYF
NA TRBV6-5 CASSYKGSLTGELFF
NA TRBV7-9 CATQGGEQYF
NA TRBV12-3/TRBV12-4 CASRGIGANVLTF
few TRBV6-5 CASTPTGRGEKLFF
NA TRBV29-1 CSQGIDTQYF
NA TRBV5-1 CASSLKGGASYEQYF
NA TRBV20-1 CSEQGLTQYF
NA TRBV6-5 CASSRGGLRNEQFF
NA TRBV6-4 CASSPGLAGGADTQYF
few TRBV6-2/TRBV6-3 CASSYSARDTSYEQYF
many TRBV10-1 CASSRTPQSAEAFF
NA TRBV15 CATGTGFTGELFF
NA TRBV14 CASSFTPRETQYF
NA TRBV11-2 CASSPWPGQDNEQFF
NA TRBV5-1 CASTPGQEADGEQFF
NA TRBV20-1 CSARAQLAVTYEQYF
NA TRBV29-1 CSVVGPNRSSGANVLTF